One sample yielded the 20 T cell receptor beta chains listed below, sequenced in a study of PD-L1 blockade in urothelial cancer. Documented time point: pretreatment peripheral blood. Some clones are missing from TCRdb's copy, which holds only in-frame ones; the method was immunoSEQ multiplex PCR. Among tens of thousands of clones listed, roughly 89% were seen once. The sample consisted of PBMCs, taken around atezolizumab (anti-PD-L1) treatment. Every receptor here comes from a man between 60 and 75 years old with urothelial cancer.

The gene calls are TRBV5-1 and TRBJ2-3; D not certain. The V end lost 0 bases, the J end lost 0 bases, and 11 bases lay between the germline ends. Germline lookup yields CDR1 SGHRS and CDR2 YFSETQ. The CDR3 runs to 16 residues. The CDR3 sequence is CASSLGARRSTDTQYF. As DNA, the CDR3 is TGCGCCAGCAGCTTGGGGGCACGACGAAGCACAGATACGCAGTATTTT.

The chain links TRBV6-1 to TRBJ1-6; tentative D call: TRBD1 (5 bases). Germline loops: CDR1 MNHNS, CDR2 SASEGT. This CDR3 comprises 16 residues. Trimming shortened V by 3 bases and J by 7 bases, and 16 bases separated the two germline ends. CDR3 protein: CASSEGGPTLNSPLHF. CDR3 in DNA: TGTGCCAGCAGTGAGGGGGGACCTACCTTGAATTCACCCCTCCACTTT.

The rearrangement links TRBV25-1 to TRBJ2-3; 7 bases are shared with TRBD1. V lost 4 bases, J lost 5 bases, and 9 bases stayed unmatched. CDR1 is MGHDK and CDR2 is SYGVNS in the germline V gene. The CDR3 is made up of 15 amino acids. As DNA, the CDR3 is TGTGCCAGCAGTGTAACAGGGGTGCGAGAAGATACGCAGTATTTT. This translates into CASSVTGVREDTQYF.

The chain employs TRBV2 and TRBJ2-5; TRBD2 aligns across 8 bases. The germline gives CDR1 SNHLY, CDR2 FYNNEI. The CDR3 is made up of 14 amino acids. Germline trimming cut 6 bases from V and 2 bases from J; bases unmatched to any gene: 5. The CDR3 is CASRESSGQETQYF. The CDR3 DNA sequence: TGTGCCAGCAGGGAGTCTAGCGGGCAAGAGACCCAGTACTTC.

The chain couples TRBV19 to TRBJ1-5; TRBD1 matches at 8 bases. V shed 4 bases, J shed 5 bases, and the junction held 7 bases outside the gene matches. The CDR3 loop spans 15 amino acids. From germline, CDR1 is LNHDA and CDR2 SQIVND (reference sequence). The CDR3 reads CASSKQGGRDQPQHF. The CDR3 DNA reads TGTGCCAGTAGTAAACAGGGGGGACGCGATCAGCCCCAGCATTTT.

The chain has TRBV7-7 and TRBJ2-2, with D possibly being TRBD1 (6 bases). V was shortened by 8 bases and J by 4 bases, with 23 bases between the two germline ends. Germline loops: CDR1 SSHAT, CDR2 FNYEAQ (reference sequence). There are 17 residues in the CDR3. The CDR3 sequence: CASAGQPGERATGELFF. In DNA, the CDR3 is TGTGCCAGCGCCGGTCAGCCAGGGGAGAGGGCCACCGGGGAGCTGTTTTTT.

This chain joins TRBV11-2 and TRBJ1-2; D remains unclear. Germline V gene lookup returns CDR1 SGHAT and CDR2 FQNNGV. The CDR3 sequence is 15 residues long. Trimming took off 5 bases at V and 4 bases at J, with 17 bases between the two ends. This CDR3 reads CASSLRLTDPYGYTF. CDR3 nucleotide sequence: TGTGCCAGCAGCCTCAGACTAACGGACCCCTATGGCTACACCTTC.

CDR3 nucleotides: TGCGCCAGCAGCCAACAGGGGGCTTCGAACTATGGCTACACCTTC. It encodes CASSQQGASNYGYTF. The chain combines TRBV4-3 with TRBJ1-2, with 8 bases aligning to TRBD1. V trimming: 2 bases; J trimming: 2 bases; junction bases outside the gene matches: 4. The CDR3 consists of 15 residues. CDR1 and CDR2 from the germline V gene are LGHNA and YSLEER.

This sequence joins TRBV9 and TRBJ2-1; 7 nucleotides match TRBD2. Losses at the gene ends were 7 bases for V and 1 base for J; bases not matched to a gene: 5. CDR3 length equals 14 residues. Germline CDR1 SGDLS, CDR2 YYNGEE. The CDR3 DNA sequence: TGTGCCAGCGCGCGCGGGGGTTCCTACAATGAGCAGTTCTTC. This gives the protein CASARGGSYNEQFF. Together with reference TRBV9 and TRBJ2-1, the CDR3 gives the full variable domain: DSGVTQTPKHLITATGQRVTLRCSPRSGDLSVYWYQQSLDQGLQFLIQYYNGEERAKGNILERFSAQQFPDLHSELNLSSLELGDSALYFCASARGGSYNEQFFGPGTRLTVL.

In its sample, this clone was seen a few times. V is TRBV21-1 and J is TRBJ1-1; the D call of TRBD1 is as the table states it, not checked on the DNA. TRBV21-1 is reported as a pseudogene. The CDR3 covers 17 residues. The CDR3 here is CASSKARDRGGNTEAFF. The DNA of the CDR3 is TGTGCCAGCAGCAAAGCCCGGGACAGGGGGGGGAACACTGAAGCTTTCTTT.

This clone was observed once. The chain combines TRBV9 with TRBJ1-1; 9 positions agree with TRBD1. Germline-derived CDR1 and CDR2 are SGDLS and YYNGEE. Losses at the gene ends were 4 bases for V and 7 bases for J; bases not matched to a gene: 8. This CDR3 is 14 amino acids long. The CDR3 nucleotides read TGTGCCAGCAGCACGCGACAGGGGGACGGTGAAGCTTTCTTT. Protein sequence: CASSTRQGDGEAFF. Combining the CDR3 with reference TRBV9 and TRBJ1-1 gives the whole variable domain DSGVTQTPKHLITATGQRVTLRCSPRSGDLSVYWYQQSLDQGLQFLIQYYNGEERAKGNILERFSAQQFPDLHSELNLSSLELGDSALYFCASSTRQGDGEAFFGQGTRLTVV.

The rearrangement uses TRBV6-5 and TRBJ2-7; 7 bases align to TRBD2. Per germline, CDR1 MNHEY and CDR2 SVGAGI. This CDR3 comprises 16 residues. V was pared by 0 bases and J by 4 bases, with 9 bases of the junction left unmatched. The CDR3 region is CASSYSSGGRAYEQYF. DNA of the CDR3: TGTGCCAGCAGTTACTCGAGTGGCGGGAGAGCTTACGAGCAGTACTTC.

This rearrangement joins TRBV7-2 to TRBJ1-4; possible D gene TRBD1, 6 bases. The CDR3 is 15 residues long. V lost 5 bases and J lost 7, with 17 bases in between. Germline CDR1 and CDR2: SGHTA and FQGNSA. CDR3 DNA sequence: TGTGCCAGCAGCCGTCAGTTCACAGGGAGTGAAAAACTGTTTTTT. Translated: CASSRQFTGSEKLFF.

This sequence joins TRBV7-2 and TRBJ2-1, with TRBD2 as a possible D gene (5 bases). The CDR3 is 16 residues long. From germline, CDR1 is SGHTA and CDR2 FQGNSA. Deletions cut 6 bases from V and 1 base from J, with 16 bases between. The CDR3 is CASSTRAGNSYNEQFF. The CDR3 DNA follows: TGTGCCAGCAGTACCCGGGCCGGGAATTCCTACAATGAGCAGTTCTTC.

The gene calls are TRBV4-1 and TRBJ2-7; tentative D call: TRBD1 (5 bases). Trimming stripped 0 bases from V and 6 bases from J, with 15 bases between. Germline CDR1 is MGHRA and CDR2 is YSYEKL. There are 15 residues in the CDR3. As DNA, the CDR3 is TGCGCCAGCAGCCAAGATGGGGCAGGTGGACGCGAGCAGTACTTC. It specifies CASSQDGAGGREQYF.

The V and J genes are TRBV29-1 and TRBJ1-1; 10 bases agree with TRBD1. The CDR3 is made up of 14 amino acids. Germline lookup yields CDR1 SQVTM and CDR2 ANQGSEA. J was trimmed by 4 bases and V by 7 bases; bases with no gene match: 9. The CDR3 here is CSARQGAESTEAFF. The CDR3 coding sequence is TGCAGCGCCCGACAGGGGGCCGAGAGCACTGAAGCTTTCTTT.

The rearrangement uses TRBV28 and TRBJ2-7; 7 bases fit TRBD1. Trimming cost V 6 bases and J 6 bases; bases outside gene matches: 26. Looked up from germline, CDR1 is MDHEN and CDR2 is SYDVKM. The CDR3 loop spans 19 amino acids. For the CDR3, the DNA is TGTGCCAGCAGCTCTATTTCGACAGGGACACCCTTGACCAGGCCCGAGCAGTACTTC. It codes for CASSSISTGTPLTRPEQYF.

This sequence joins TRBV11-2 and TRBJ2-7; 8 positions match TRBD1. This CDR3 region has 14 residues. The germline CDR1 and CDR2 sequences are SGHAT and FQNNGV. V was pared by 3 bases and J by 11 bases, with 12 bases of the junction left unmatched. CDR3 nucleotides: TGTGCCAGCAGCTTCTGGACAGGGCCGGCCGGGGAGTACTTC. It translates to CASSFWTGPAGEYF.

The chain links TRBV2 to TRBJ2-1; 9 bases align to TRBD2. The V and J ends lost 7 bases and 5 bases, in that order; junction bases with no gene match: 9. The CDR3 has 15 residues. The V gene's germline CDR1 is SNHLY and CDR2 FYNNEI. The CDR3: CASNILREGHNEQFF. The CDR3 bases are TGTGCCAGCAACATCCTGCGGGAGGGCCACAATGAGCAGTTCTTC.

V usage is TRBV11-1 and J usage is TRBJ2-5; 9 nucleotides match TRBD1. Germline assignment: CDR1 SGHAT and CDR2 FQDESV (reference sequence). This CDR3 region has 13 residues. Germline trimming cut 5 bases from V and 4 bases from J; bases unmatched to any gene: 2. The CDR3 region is CASSGQGLETQYF. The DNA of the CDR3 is TGTGCCAGCAGCGGACAGGGGCTAGAGACCCAGTACTTC.